This T cell receptor beta chain was documented in a study of blood T cell repertoires in COVID-19. Whole-study context: There were acute and convalescent COVID-19 samples, and they came from the United States, Italy and Spain. PBMCs, B-cell-depleted T cells, or T cells provided the cDNA or gDNA that made up the material.

In the original workflow: Scientists estimated how many nucleated cells there were by amplifying reference gene primers. The protocol was immunoSEQ multiplex PCR, while the TCRdb copy is restricted to in-frame clones and leaves out a portion. D and trimming were read from the DNA, whereas the V and J calls and clone size are those reported in that table. The table records about 200,000 clones, around three quarters of them present only once. The junction had 5 bases not matched to a gene; V was cut back by 5 bases and J by 2 bases. Looked up from germline, CDR1 is LNHDA and CDR2 is SQIVND (reference sequence). This CDR3 spans 15 amino acids.

The chain is built from TRBV19 and TRBJ2-2, with 7 bases matching TRBD2. The sample taken for sequencing was peripheral blood. The sequence was obtained from a woman aged 70-85 years with acute or convalescent COVID-19. The CDR3 nucleotides are TGTGCCAGTAGTGGAGGACTAGTAAACACCGGGGAGCTGTTTTTT. Protein product: CASSGGLVNTGELFF.